The clone carrying this T cell receptor beta chain was picked up a small number of times. The antigen is undetermined. Time point: healthy volunteer bleed at 6 weeks. Whole blood, unfractionated, served as the material for total RNA extraction. This record comes from a study of human T cells and chemical hapten exposure. Authors' methods: Samples ranged from 23,224 to 690,600 TCRs, with a median of around 100,000. TCRdb re-analysed the RACE reads in MiXCR, keeping a single row per CDR3 protein. TCRdb, not the original authors, processed these V and J calls. The sample has about 65,000 distinct CDR3 sequences, about 6% seen once. Study-wide findings and caveats: TCRs exceeding 1 in 1000 frequency stayed unchanged with DPC sensitization.

The V and J ends lost 3 bases and 0 bases respectively, with 6 bases between them. The CDR3 contains 15 residues. Germline V gene data show CDR1 as ENHRY and CDR2 as SYGVKD. The sample taken for sequencing was whole blood. This TCR was recovered from a female donor in good health. Some clones in this sample may be carry-over from other donors' samples. This chain connects TRBV10-3 to TRBJ2-6, with no clear D. CDR3 in DNA: TGTGCCATCAGTGAACGCGTCTCTGGGGCCAACGTCCTGACTTTC. This codes for CAISERVSGANVLTF.